This T cell receptor beta chain appears in the sequencing data of a study of blood T cell repertoires in COVID-19. Study overall: Both acute and convalescent COVID-19 samples were obtained from the United States, Italy and Spain. In each case, the material was cDNA or gDNA derived from T cells, B-cell-depleted T cells, or PBMCs.

The V and J ends lost 5 bases and 3 bases respectively, with 7 bases between them. Per germline, CDR1 SGHTA and CDR2 FQGNSA. This CDR3 spans 13 amino acids. The sample holds one count of this clone. Authors' processing steps: Amplification of reference gene primers provided the estimated nucleated cell counts. TCRdb's table, derived via immunoSEQ multiplex PCR, lists solely in-frame clones and lacks some. V and J calls and clone size are copied from that table; D and trimming were computed from the DNA. This sample has some 200,000 clones, with about 78% found just once. The specimen sequenced was peripheral blood. This sequence originates from a woman aged 45 to 65 with active or convalescent COVID-19. The V and J genes are TRBV7-2 and TRBJ1-4; D gene ambiguous. DNA of the CDR3: TGTGCCAGCAGCCGATCGGCTAATGAAAAACTGTTTTTT. This sequence encodes CASSRSANEKLFF.